The T cell receptor beta chain described here comes from a study of CD8+ T cells in alopecia areata. Across the whole study: Tofacitinib ran for 6 to 18 months before 6 months off drug. Whole-study results and caveats: Higher clonality than in normal scalp was seen in lesional scalp, especially alopecia totalis/universalis.

Alopecia areata patients had lesional scalp punch biopsies and peripheral blood taken from them. Sequencing used cDNA as its template, made by extracting RNA and reverse transcribing it. This table comes from immunoSEQ multiplex PCR, and its TCRdb copy is limited to in-frame clones, with some not included. This repertoire shows approximately 150,000 clones, about 72% found once; its top ten account for about 10%. Turning to this clone: What it recognizes is unknown.

Looked up from germline, CDR1 is PRHDT and CDR2 is FYEKMQ (reference sequence). The CDR3 totals 15 residues. The V and J ends lost 10 bases and 0 bases, in that order; junction bases with no gene match: 7. The specimen was CD8+ T cells sorted from blood, collected at week 0. This chain links TRBV13 with TRBJ2-3; TRBD2 agrees at 10 bases. The sequence came from a human donor with alopecia areata. In DNA, the CDR3 is TGTGCCACTGATACTAGCGGGGAGAGCACAGATACGCAGTATTTT. This translates into CATDTSGESTDTQYF.